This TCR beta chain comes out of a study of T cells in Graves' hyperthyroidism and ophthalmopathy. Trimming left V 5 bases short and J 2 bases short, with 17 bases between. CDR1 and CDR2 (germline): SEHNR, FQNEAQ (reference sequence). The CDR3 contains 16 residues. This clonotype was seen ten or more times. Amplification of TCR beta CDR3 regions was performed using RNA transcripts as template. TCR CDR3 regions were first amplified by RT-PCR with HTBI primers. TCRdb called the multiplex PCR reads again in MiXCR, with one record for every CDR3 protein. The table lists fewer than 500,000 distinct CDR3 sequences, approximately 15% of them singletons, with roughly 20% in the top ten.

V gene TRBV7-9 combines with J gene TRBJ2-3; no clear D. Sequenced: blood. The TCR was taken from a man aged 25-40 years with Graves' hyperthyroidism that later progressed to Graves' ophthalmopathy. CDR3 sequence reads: CASSPKWTGPTDTQYF. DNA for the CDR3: TGTGCCAGCAGCCCGAAATGGACGGGCCCCACAGATACGCAGTATTTT.